This record concerns one T cell receptor (beta chain) sequence. Sequencing used immunoSEQ multiplex PCR; TCRdb keeps in-frame clones, though not all of them. The sample contains over 55,000 clones, approximately 89% of which appear only once. This sample was included in a study of OX40 agonist ivuxolimab in advanced cancers. For the study at large: A partial response was reached by three patients: one with hepatocellular carcinoma and two with cutaneous melanoma.

This CDR3 contains 17 residues. V shed 1 base, J shed 2 bases, and the junction held 5 bases outside the gene matches. The germline CDR1 and CDR2 sequences are SGHAT and FQNNGV. Patients were ruled out by autoimmune disease history or systemic immunosuppression. Blood got drawn at baseline, again on cycle 4 day 1, and then on cycle 7 day 1. Sequencing was performed on CD4+ or CD8+ T cells sorted from blood, taken in a trial of the OX40 agonist ivuxolimab. The V call is TRBV11-2, the J call TRBJ2-5; the match to TRBD2 covers 12 bases. The TCR originated in an adult with an advanced solid tumor such as melanoma, head and neck, liver or kidney cancer. The CDR3 bases are TGTGCCAGCAGCTTAGGAACTAGCGGGGGGCTACAAGAGACCCAGTACTTC. Protein sequence: CASSLGTSGGLQETQYF.